These 24 T cell receptor beta chains originate from one sample sequenced in a study of identical twins. TCRdb re-called the 5' RACE reads with MiXCR, one entry per CDR3 protein. Of about 240,000 distinct CDR3 sequences detected, 8% to 11% appear once; the ten largest clones hold about a tenth. Sequenced input: memory T cells sorted from blood. All receptors derive from a man in his fifties in good health.

The rearrangement links TRBV20-1 to TRBJ2-7; TRBD1 is a possible D gene (6 bases). This CDR3 contains 15 residues. Trimming stripped 0 bases from V and 1 base from J, with 13 bases between. Germline CDR1 reads DFQATT; CDR2 reads SNEGSKA (reference sequence). The CDR3 sequence is CSARDGWGPSYEQYF. The CDR3 nucleotides read TGCAGTGCTAGAGATGGCTGGGGGCCGTCCTACGAGCAGTACTTC.

The chain uses TRBV28 and TRBJ1-6; 8 bases match TRBD1. The germline gives CDR1 MDHEN, CDR2 SYDVKM. The CDR3 runs 18 residues. J was trimmed by 5 bases and V by 0 bases; bases with no gene match: 9. The CDR3 protein is CASSLWGLPGQDNSPLHF. The DNA for the CDR3 is TGTGCCAGCAGTTTATGGGGCCTACCGGGACAGGATAATTCACCCCTCCACTTT.

This chain links TRBV7-2 with TRBJ1-2, with a weak D call TRBD1 (5 bases). CDR3 size: 13 residues. In germline, CDR1 is SGHTA, CDR2 FQGNSA. Trimming shortened V by 5 bases and J by 14 bases, and 21 bases separated the two germline ends. DNA for the CDR3: TGTGCCAGCAGCGTAACCTCCGGGATCGGACATACCTTC. Translation gives CASSVTSGIGHTF.

There are a few counts of this clonotype. The chain recombines TRBV10-2 with TRBJ2-7, with TRBD1 matching over 9 bases. J gave up 9 bases and V 0 bases, and 6 bases lay outside the gene matches. In germline, CDR1 is WSHSY, CDR2 SAAADI. This CDR3 has 14 amino acids. Here the CDR3 DNA reads TGCGCCAGCAGTGAGTCGTACAGGGGGCAGGTGCAGTACTTC. It is translated as CASSESYRGQVQYF.

This clonotype has ten or more counts. V usage is TRBV6-2 or TRBV6-3 and J usage is TRBJ1-5, with D unclear. The CDR3 extends over 16 amino acids. V was cut by 4 bases and J by 2 bases, with 15 bases left in between. Germline assignment: CDR1 MNHEY and CDR2 SVGEGT. For the CDR3, the DNA is TGTGCCAGCAGTTGGGAATCCCTGGTGGGCAATCAGCCCCAGCATTTT. Residues: CASSWESLVGNQPQHF.

This clonotype showed up many times. The chain uses TRBV3-1 and TRBJ1-1, with unresolved D. Trimming pared 4 bases from V and 6 bases from J, leaving 9 bases between. This CDR3 has 12 residues. CDR1 LGHDT and CDR2 YNNKEL come from the germline V gene (reference sequence). DNA for the CDR3: TGTGCCAGCAGCCCCCCCGGCTCTGAAGCTTTCTTT. It specifies CASSPPGSEAFF.

This clonotype was found many times. The rearrangement uses TRBV7-8 and TRBJ1-6; TRBD1 agrees at 10 bases. With V trimmed by 5 bases and J by 8 bases, 3 bases remained unmatched. The CDR3 is made up of 14 amino acids. CDR1 and CDR2 from the germline V gene are SGHVS and FQNEAQ. CDR3 nucleotides: TGTGCCAGCAGCCCAGGACAGGGGGATTCACCCCTCCACTTT. The encoded protein is CASSPGQGDSPLHF.

Ten or more counts support this clonotype. V usage is TRBV9 and J usage is TRBJ2-5; D possibly corresponds to TRBD1 (5 bases). V was clipped by 0 bases and J by 5 bases, with 11 bases between them. The germline gives CDR1 SGDLS, CDR2 YYNGEE. This CDR3 has 14 amino acids. CDR3 bases: TGTGCCAGCAGCGTAGGACAGCTCGGGGAGACCCAGTACTTC. It translates to CASSVGQLGETQYF.

In its sample, this clonotype was seen a few times. The V and J genes are TRBV7-8 and TRBJ2-3; 10 positions agree with TRBD1. This CDR3 contains 15 residues. The trim removed 1 base at V and 6 bases at J, leaving 4 bases unmatched. Germline CDR1 and CDR2: SGHVS and FQNEAQ. The CDR3 reads CASSLGGTGVDTQYF. DNA for the CDR3: TGTGCCAGCAGCTTAGGCGGGACAGGGGTGGATACGCAGTATTTT.

This clonotype has a handful of counts. V usage is TRBV29-1 and J usage is TRBJ2-7; TRBD1 matches at 9 bases. This CDR3 is built from 15 residues. Germline V gene lookup returns CDR1 SQVTM and CDR2 ANQGSEA. V lost 4 bases, J lost 6 bases, and 13 bases stayed unmatched. The CDR3 nucleotides read TGCAGCGTTGGGGGGCGGGGGACAGGGACTCGCGAGCAGTACTTC. Translation: CSVGGRGTGTREQYF.

The V call is TRBV2, the J call TRBJ2-1, with 7 bases matching TRBD2. This CDR3 region has 14 residues. CDR1 SNHLY and CDR2 FYNNEI come from the germline V gene. V was pared by 5 bases and J by 6 bases, with 7 bases of the junction left unmatched. In DNA form, the CDR3 reads TGTGCCAGCAGTCGCGGGAGCCTATCCAATGAGCAGTTCTTC. Translating it yields CASSRGSLSNEQFF. Combining the CDR3 with reference TRBV2 and TRBJ2-1 gives the whole variable domain EPEVTQTPSHQVTQMGQEVILRCVPISNHLYFYWYRQILGQKVEFLVSFYNNEISEKSEIFDDQFSVERPDGSNFTLKIRSTKLEDSAMYFCASSRGSLSNEQFFGPGTRLTVL.

The rearrangement joins TRBV5-1 to TRBJ1-4; TRBD1 matches at 7 bases. This CDR3 contains 17 residues. Germline V gene lookup returns CDR1 SGHRS and CDR2 YFSETQ. The trim removed 4 bases at V and 1 base at J, leaving 10 bases unmatched. CDR3 amino acids: CASSHRTGGGTNEKLFF. The CDR3 DNA sequence: TGCGCCAGCAGCCACCGGACAGGAGGGGGAACTAATGAAAAACTGTTTTTT.

This clonotype occurred a few times. The chain carries TRBV30 and TRBJ2-5; D possibly corresponds to TRBD1 (6 bases). Germline V lookup: CDR1 GTSNPN, CDR2 SVGIG (reference sequence). V was pared by 2 bases and J by 5 bases, with 9 bases between. CDR3 length equals 12 residues. The DNA for the CDR3 is TGTGCCTGGAGTACAGGGTTGGAGACCCAGTACTTC. Amino acid sequence: CAWSTGLETQYF. The full variable domain, completed using reference TRBV30 and TRBJ2-5, is SQTIHQWPATLVQPVGSPLSLECTVEGTSNPNLYWYRQAAGRGLQLLFYSVGIGQISSEVPQNLSASRPQDRQFILSSKKLLLSDSGFYLCAWSTGLETQYFGPGTRLLVL.

The chain uses TRBV2 and TRBJ2-2; unclear D gene. CDR3 length: 13 amino acids. Trimming took off 5 bases at V and 4 bases at J, with 8 bases between the two ends. Germline CDR1 is SNHLY and CDR2 is FYNNEI. Written as DNA, the CDR3 is TGTGCCAGCAGTCTGCCCCTCACCGGGGAGCTGTTTTTT. Translated: CASSLPLTGELFF.

This clonotype was detected ten times or more. V gene TRBV12-3 or TRBV12-4 combines with J gene TRBJ1-5; 8 bases map to TRBD1. This CDR3 comprises 14 residues. Trimming removed 0 bases from V and 6 bases from J; junction bases left unmatched: 1. The CDR3 region is CASSLAQGAQPQHF. The CDR3 coding sequence is TGTGCCAGCAGTTTAGCGCAGGGGGCTCAGCCCCAGCATTTT.

This clonotype was observed at least ten times. The CDR3 sequence is CATPGLQETQYF. The CDR3 DNA is TGTGCCACCCCTGGCCTCCAAGAGACCCAGTACTTC. This chain connects TRBV27 to TRBJ2-5; D is undetermined. Germline lookup yields CDR1 MNHEY and CDR2 SMNVEV (reference sequence). The length of the CDR3 is 12 residues. The germline V and J ends were trimmed by 10 bases and 1 base, with 10 bases remaining between them.

CDR3 amino acids: CASSLTGQTTNEKLFF. CDR3 bases: TGTGCCAGCAGCCTCACAGGACAGACGACTAATGAAAAACTGTTTTTT. The V gene is TRBV3-1, the J gene TRBJ1-4; a possible D gene is TRBD1 (6 bases). The CDR3 loop spans 16 amino acids. Germline V gene data show CDR1 as LGHDT and CDR2 as YNNKEL (reference sequence). V was clipped by 4 bases and J by 2 bases, with 14 bases between them.

There are many counts of this clonotype. The V and J genes are TRBV4-2 and TRBJ2-1, with D perhaps TRBD1 or TRBD2 (5 bases each). V shed 4 bases and J shed 8 bases, with 24 bases lying between them. This CDR3 has 17 residues. The germline V gene encodes CDR1 LGHNA and CDR2 YNFKEQ. CDR3 sequence (DNA): TGTGCCAGCAGCCCGTTAACGGAGGACGGGACCTTCGATGAGCAGTTCTTC. Translation gives CASSPLTEDGTFDEQFF.

The chain joins TRBV20-1 to TRBJ2-1; possible D gene TRBD1, 6 bases. Germline CDR1 is DFQATT and CDR2 is SNEGSKA (reference sequence). The CDR3 contains 13 residues. The V gene lost 5 bases and the J gene lost 4 bases, with 12 bases spanning the gap. The CDR3 nucleotides read TGCAGTGCTCGGGACACAAGTTACAATGAGCAGTTCTTC. It yields the protein CSARDTSYNEQFF.

This clonotype was recorded many times. This chain joins TRBV28 and TRBJ2-1; D is undetermined. The V end was cut by 5 bases, the J end by 3 bases, with 5 bases between. CDR1 is MDHEN, CDR2 SYDVKM, per germline. The CDR3 has 12 amino acids. The CDR3 sequence: CASSPIYNEQFF. In DNA form, the CDR3 reads TGTGCCAGCAGTCCGATCTACAATGAGCAGTTCTTC.

The chain uses TRBV2 and TRBJ2-3; the D gene is possibly TRBD2 (6 bases). This CDR3 region has 15 residues. V was shortened by 2 bases and J by 3 bases, with 12 bases between the two germline ends. Germline values: CDR1 SNHLY, CDR2 FYNNEI. In nucleotides, the CDR3 is TGTGCCAGCAGTGAAACTGGGGAGGCTACAGATACGCAGTATTTT. It codes for CASSETGEATDTQYF.

This chain joins TRBV10-3 and TRBJ2-2, with TRBD1 matching over 7 bases. There are 13 residues in the CDR3. Germline values: CDR1 ENHRY, CDR2 SYGVKD. J lost 16 bases, V lost 6 bases, and 14 bases had no gene match. The CDR3 DNA follows: TGTGCCATCAGGAAAACAGGGGAACCCATAGGGTTTTTT. Residues: CAIRKTGEPIGFF.

This clonotype was detected ten times or more. The rearrangement joins TRBV12-3 or TRBV12-4 to TRBJ1-5; the D gene is possibly TRBD1 (6 bases). V lost 5 bases, J lost 2 bases, and 10 bases lay in between. The CDR3 runs 14 residues. CDR3 bases: TGTGCCAGCAGTCCTGGGGGCCGCAATCAGCCCCAGCATTTT. Its protein is CASSPGGRNQPQHF.

This clonotype came up many times. This chain joins TRBV4-2 and TRBJ2-3; D call uncertain. V lost 0 bases and J 4 bases, leaving 8 bases between the germline ends. The germline V gene encodes CDR1 LGHNA and CDR2 YNFKEQ. The CDR3 sequence is 14 residues long. DNA for the CDR3: TGTGCCAGCAGCCAAGATACCGGCGCAGATACGCAGTATTTT. Translation gives CASSQDTGADTQYF.